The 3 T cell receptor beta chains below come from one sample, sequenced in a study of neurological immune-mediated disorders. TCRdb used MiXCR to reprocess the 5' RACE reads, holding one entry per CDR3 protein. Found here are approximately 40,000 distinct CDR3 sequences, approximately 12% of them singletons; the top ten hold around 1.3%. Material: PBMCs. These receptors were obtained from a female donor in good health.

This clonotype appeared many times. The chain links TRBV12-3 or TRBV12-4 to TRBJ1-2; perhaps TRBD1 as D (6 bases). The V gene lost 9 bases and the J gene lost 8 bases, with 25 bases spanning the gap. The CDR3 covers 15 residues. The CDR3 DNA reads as TGTGCCAGAATACCGAGGGGGGGGACCGCCCAGGGCTACACCTTC. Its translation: CARIPRGGTAQGYTF.

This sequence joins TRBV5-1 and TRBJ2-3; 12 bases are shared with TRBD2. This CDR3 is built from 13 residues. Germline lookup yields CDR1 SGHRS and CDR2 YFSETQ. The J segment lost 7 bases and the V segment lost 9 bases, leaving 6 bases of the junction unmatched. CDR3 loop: CATSGGAGYTQYF. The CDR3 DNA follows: TGCGCCACTAGCGGGGGGGCCGGATATACGCAGTATTTT. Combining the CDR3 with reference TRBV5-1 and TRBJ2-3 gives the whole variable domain KAGVTQTPRYLIKTRGQQVTLSCSPISGHRSVSWYQQTPGQGLQFLFEYFSETQRNKGNFPGRFSGRQFSNSRSEMNVSTLELGDSALYLCATSGGAGYTQYFGPGTRLTVL.

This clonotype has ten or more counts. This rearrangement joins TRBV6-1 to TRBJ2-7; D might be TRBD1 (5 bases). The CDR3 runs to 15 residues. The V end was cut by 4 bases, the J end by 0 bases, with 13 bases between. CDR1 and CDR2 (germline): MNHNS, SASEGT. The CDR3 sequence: CASSGRQSHSYEQYF. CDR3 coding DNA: TGTGCCAGCAGTGGTAGACAGTCTCACTCCTACGAGCAGTACTTC.